These 10 T cell receptor beta chains were all obtained from the same sample, sequenced in a study of blood T cell repertoires in COVID-19. Some clones are missing from TCRdb's copy, which holds only in-frame ones; the method was immunoSEQ multiplex PCR. The sample lists approximately 60,000 clones; 80% to 95% were seen once. Sequencing was performed on peripheral blood. The receptor source for this set is a man aged 70 or older with active COVID-19.

This sequence joins TRBV19 and TRBJ1-5; D is perhaps TRBD1 (5 bases). With 8 bases removed from V and 3 bases from J, the gap between germline ends came to 17 bases. This CDR3 has 15 residues. Germline CDR1 and CDR2: LNHDA and SQIVND (reference sequence). This CDR3 is CASSDGQGYNQPQHF. The CDR3 nucleotides are TGTGCCAGTTCCGACGGGCAGGGATACAATCAGCCCCAGCATTTT.

This clone is a singleton in its sample. The chain couples TRBV2 to TRBJ1-5; a possible D gene is TRBD1 (6 bases). Per germline, CDR1 SNHLY and CDR2 FYNNEI. The CDR3 loop spans 15 amino acids. The ends were cut back, 6 bases at V and 0 bases at J, with 12 bases in the middle. This CDR3 is CASRRDKTSNQPQHF. DNA for the CDR3: TGTGCCAGCAGGAGGGACAAAACTAGCAATCAGCCCCAGCATTTT. Supplemented by reference TRBV2 and TRBJ1-5, the full variable domain reads EPEVTQTPSHQVTQMGQEVILRCVPISNHLYFYWYRQILGQKVEFLVSFYNNEISEKSEIFDDQFSVERPDGSNFTLKIRSTKLEDSAMYFCASRRDKTSNQPQHFGDGTRLSIL.

V is TRBV19 and J is TRBJ1-3; tentatively, D is TRBD1 (5 bases). The germline gives CDR1 LNHDA, CDR2 SQIVND (reference sequence). With 5 bases removed from V and 0 bases from J, the gap between germline ends came to 14 bases. This CDR3 has 16 amino acids. CDR3 sequence reads: CASSPRDGVSGNTIYF. DNA of the CDR3: TGTGCCAGTAGTCCGCGGGACGGAGTCTCTGGAAACACCATATATTTT.

This rearrangement joins TRBV2 to TRBJ1-2, with TRBD1 as a possible D gene (5 bases). This CDR3 comprises 13 residues. The V and J ends lost 1 base and 6 bases respectively, with 9 bases between them. CDR1 is SNHLY, CDR2 FYNNEI, per germline. CDR3 protein: CASSEDMTDGYTF. The CDR3 nucleotides are TGTGCCAGCAGTGAAGATATGACAGATGGCTACACCTTC.

The genes are TRBV11-2 and TRBJ1-1, with unresolved D. CDR3 length equals 15 residues. Trimming cost V 5 bases and J 4 bases, with 17 bases left between them. Germline CDR1 and CDR2: SGHAT and FQNNGV. CDR3 loop: CASSMPGRRGTEAFF. The DNA for the CDR3 is TGTGCCAGCAGCATGCCGGGCCGCCGGGGCACTGAAGCTTTCTTT.

The rearrangement joins TRBV19 to TRBJ2-3; D is undetermined. CDR3 length: 15 amino acids. Per germline, CDR1 LNHDA and CDR2 SQIVND (reference sequence). The V end lost 1 base, the J end lost 6 bases, and 14 bases lay between the germline ends. As DNA, the CDR3 is TGTGCCAGTAGTATAGGCTACGCGCCGTTGGATACGCAGTATTTT. Residues: CASSIGYAPLDTQYF.

V and J are TRBV19 and TRBJ2-2; 10 nucleotides line up with TRBD1. Germline trimming cut 4 bases from V and 7 bases from J; bases unmatched to any gene: 9. This CDR3 comprises 16 residues. Germline V gene lookup returns CDR1 LNHDA and CDR2 SQIVND (reference sequence). CDR3 bases: TGTGCCAGTAGTAGACCGGGACAGGGGACCGGCGGGGAGCTGTTTTTT. It encodes CASSRPGQGTGGELFF. The variable domain in full, with the rest retrieved from reference TRBV19 and TRBJ2-2, is DGGITQSPKYLFRKEGQNVTLSCEQNLNHDAMYWYRQDPGQGLRLIYYSQIVNDFQKGDIAEGYSVSREKKESFPLTVTSAQKNPTAFYLCASSRPGQGTGGELFFGEGSRLTVL.

This chain joins TRBV7-2 and TRBJ2-1; TRBD1 is a possible D gene (6 bases). Per the germline V gene, CDR1 is SGHTA and CDR2 is FQGNSA. The CDR3 is 15 residues long. V was pared by 1 base and J by 2 bases, with 9 bases between. This chain's CDR3 is CASSLEGTPYNEQFF. The CDR3 nucleotides are TGTGCCAGCAGCTTAGAAGGGACACCCTACAATGAGCAGTTCTTC. The full variable domain, completed using reference TRBV7-2 and TRBJ2-1, is GAGVSQSPSNKVTEKGKDVELRCDPISGHTALYWYRQSLGQGLEFLIYFQGNSAPDKSGLPSDRFSAERTGGSVSTLTIQRTQQEDSAVYLCASSLEGTPYNEQFFGPGTRLTVL.

The CDR3 coding sequence is TGCGCCAGCAGCCAAGAACGGGGGTCGACCGGAGGGCAGCCCCAGCATTTT. This sequence encodes CASSQERGSTGGQPQHF. The chain recombines TRBV4-1 with TRBJ1-5; TRBD1 might be the D (5 bases). The CDR3 sequence is 17 residues long. The ends were cut back, 0 bases at V and 7 bases at J, with 19 bases in the middle. Germline V gene data show CDR1 as MGHRA and CDR2 as YSYEKL.

The gene calls are TRBV5-4 and TRBJ1-6, with 7 bases that match TRBD1. Trimming removed 4 bases from V and 14 bases from J; junction bases left unmatched: 21. This CDR3 contains 17 residues. CDR1 and CDR2 from the germline V gene are SGHNT and YYREEE (reference sequence). CDR3 loop: CASSLDLSGTAPRSLHF. The CDR3 DNA sequence: TGTGCCAGCAGCCTGGATCTCTCCGGGACAGCCCCAAGGTCCCTCCACTTT.